One sample yielded the 5 T cell receptor beta chains listed below, sequenced in a study of blood T cell repertoires in COVID-19. Sequencing was performed with immunoSEQ multiplex PCR; in TCRdb, only in-frame clones are kept and a portion is missing. The profile shows about 200,000 clones, about four fifths of them singletons. The source material was peripheral blood. These receptors all stem from a woman aged 40 to 50 with COVID-19, enrolled during active disease.

The chain recombines TRBV7-3 with TRBJ2-7, with TRBD1 matching 11 bases. J lost 9 bases, V lost 0 bases, and 7 bases had no gene match. Germline CDR1 and CDR2: SGHTA and FQGTGA. The CDR3 runs to 15 residues. The CDR3 DNA follows: TGTGCCAGCAGCTTAACCCCGGGACAGGGGGGCAGGCAGTACTTC. This codes for CASSLTPGQGGRQYF.

The chain links TRBV18 to TRBJ2-7; D not resolved. Germline CDR1 KGHSH, CDR2 LQKENI. The CDR3 contains 13 residues. V lost 3 bases, J lost 4 bases, and 10 bases lay in between. DNA of the CDR3: TGTGCCAGCTCACCGTCCGCGAGTTACGAGCAGTACTTC. Its translation: CASSPSASYEQYF.

In its sample, this clone was seen once. This chain uses TRBV7-8 with TRBJ2-2; TRBD1 agrees at 8 bases. V lost 1 base to trimming and J lost 1 base; unmatched junction nucleotides: 2. The V gene's germline CDR1 is SGHVS and CDR2 FQNEAQ. The CDR3 length is 16 residues. CDR3 in DNA: TGTGCCAGCAGCTTAGAGGGGACAGGGAACACCGGGGAGCTGTTTTTT. It yields the protein CASSLEGTGNTGELFF.

The V and J genes are TRBV6-1 and TRBJ1-1; 7 nucleotides match TRBD1. Germline loops: CDR1 MNHNS, CDR2 SASEGT. The CDR3 is made up of 15 amino acids. V lost 2 bases to trimming and J lost 5 bases; unmatched junction nucleotides: 8. The CDR3 reads CASSEFGQVRTEAFF. The CDR3 DNA sequence: TGTGCCAGCAGTGAATTCGGACAGGTCCGGACTGAAGCTTTCTTT.

V usage is TRBV19 and J usage is TRBJ2-7; 7 nucleotides align to TRBD1. The CDR3 runs to 14 residues. Germline-derived CDR1 and CDR2 are LNHDA and SQIVND (reference sequence). The junction had 13 bases not matched to a gene; V was cut back by 5 bases and J by 9 bases. The CDR3 nucleotides read TGTGCCAGTAGTCCTCAGACAGGGTCGGGTCCGCAGTACTTC. Translating gives CASSPQTGSGPQYF.